One sample yielded the 13 T cell receptor beta chains listed below, sequenced in a study of glioma-infiltrating T cells. Amplification of TCR alpha and beta CDR3 regions from RNA used iRepertoire nested multiplex PCR. Using its own MiXCR run on the multiplex PCR reads, TCRdb lists one record per CDR3 protein. In the table there are under 200,000 distinct CDR3 sequences, more than 35% of which are singletons. The specimen sequenced was glioma tissue, nonneoplastic brain tissue, or PBMCs (not recorded which). Receptor source: a human donor with low-grade glioma or glioblastoma, undergoing nonglioma brain surgery, or in good health (not recorded which).

This clonotype has only one observation. The rearrangement uses TRBV24-1 and TRBJ2-1, with TRBD2 matching over 11 bases. This CDR3 spans 15 amino acids. J gave up 7 bases and V 7 bases, and 8 bases lay outside the gene matches. Germline CDR1 is KGHDR and CDR2 is SFDVKD. CDR3 sequence: CATRETSGIGNEQFF. CDR3 in DNA: TGTGCCACCAGGGAGACTAGCGGGATAGGGAATGAGCAGTTCTTC.

With respect to this clonotype: A much larger clone sits a single nucleotide away, making a read error possible. The V gene is TRBV10-3, the J gene TRBJ2-7; tentatively, D is TRBD2 (6 bases). Germline V gives CDR1 ENHRY, CDR2 SYGVKD. CDR3 length: 14 residues. The V gene lost 2 bases and the J gene lost 7 bases, with 15 bases spanning the gap. Written as DNA, the CDR3 is TGTGCCATCAGTGAGGTTCGGGGGAAGAGAGAGCAGTACTTC. Amino acids: CAISEVRGKREQYF.

A note on this clonotype: At one end, the junction sequence differs from germline, possibly due to a read error. CDR3 DNA: TGCAGTGCCCCGGACCGCCAAGAGACGCAGTACTTC. Translated, it gives CSAPDRQETQYF. The chain links TRBV20-1 to TRBJ2-5; unclear D gene. CDR3 length: 12 residues. The germline gives CDR1 DFQATT, CDR2 SNEGSKA (reference sequence).

The sample holds many counts of this clonotype. This sequence joins TRBV4-2 and TRBJ2-7; TRBD2 matches at 7 bases. CDR1 is LGHNA, CDR2 YNFKEQ, per germline. The CDR3 contains 16 residues. The trim removed 0 bases at V and 7 bases at J, leaving 12 bases unmatched. The CDR3 bases are TGTGCCAGCAGCCAAGATCGGGGGACTATCCCTCGAGAGCAGTACTTC. This gives the protein CASSQDRGTIPREQYF.

This clonotype has a handful of counts. The rearrangement links TRBV7-2 to TRBJ2-7, with 13 bases that match TRBD2. This CDR3 is built from 16 residues. CDR1 is SGHTA and CDR2 is FQGNSA in the germline V gene. V dropped 3 bases and J dropped 5; count of bases not matched to a gene: 7. In DNA, the CDR3 is TGTGCCAGCAGCTTTGGGACTAGCGGGAACCCCCACGAGCAGTACTTC. Protein sequence: CASSFGTSGNPHEQYF.

The table lists this clonotype with a few counts. The rearrangement links TRBV5-1 to TRBJ1-1; D ambiguous. Germline CDR1 reads SGHRS; CDR2 reads YFSETQ. This CDR3 has 13 amino acids. Trimming removed 0 bases at V and 5 bases at J, with 8 bases between. The CDR3 DNA sequence: TGCGCCAGCAGCTTGGACGTGGAAACTGAAGCTTTCTTT. As protein: CASSLDVETEAFF. The full variable domain, rest sourced from reference TRBV5-1 and TRBJ1-1, is KAGVTQTPRYLIKTRGQQVTLSCSPISGHRSVSWYQQTPGQGLQFLFEYFSETQRNKGNFPGRFSGRQFSNSRSEMNVSTLELGDSALYLCASSLDVETEAFFGQGTRLTVV.

This clonotype was picked up many times. This chain connects TRBV20-1 to TRBJ2-5; TRBD2 agrees at 9 bases. Trimming at V came to 3 bases and at J to 1 base, leaving 3 bases not matched to a gene. Germline V gene sequence: CDR1 DFQATT, CDR2 SNEGSKA (reference sequence). CDR3 length equals 14 residues. The CDR3 protein is CSASRAGGQETQYF. DNA of the CDR3: TGCAGTGCTAGTAGAGCGGGAGGCCAAGAGACCCAGTACTTC.

A remark on this clonotype: This may be a read error, as it is one base from a much larger clone. This chain links TRBV28 with TRBJ2-1, with 7 nucleotides matching TRBD2. This CDR3 region has 15 residues. Germline CDR1 is MDHEN and CDR2 is SYDVKM. This chain's CDR3 is CASSGLVGVYNDQFF. CDR3 in DNA: TGTGCCAGCAGTGGACTAGTAGGGGTCTACAATGATCAGTTCTTC.

With regard to this clonotype: This may be a read error: a much more frequent sequence differs by one nucleotide. Lacking the conserved final phenylalanine or tryptophan, this CDR3 likely reflects a read error. This chain joins TRBV3-1 and TRBJ2-5; TRBD2 matches 8 bases. The closer fit of TRBJ2-1 to the DNA end suggests the J call may be wrong. Germline loops: CDR1 LGHDT, CDR2 YNNKEL (reference sequence). The CDR3 loop spans 15 amino acids. CDR3 loop: CASSQEQRESIEQFI. The CDR3 nucleotides read TGTGCCAGCAGCCAAGAGCAGCGGGAGAGCATTGAGCAGTTCATC.

Comments on this clonotype: At one end, the junction sequence differs from germline, possibly due to a read error. The V and J genes are TRBV4-2 and TRBJ2-7, with no clear D. This CDR3 region has 15 residues. Per the germline V gene, CDR1 is LGHNA and CDR2 is YNFKEQ. As DNA, the CDR3 is TGTGCCGGCAGCCTCACATCGACCGGGTCCTACGAGCAGTACTTC. Residues: CAGSLTSTGSYEQYF.

This clonotype was counted many times. CDR3 bases: TGTGCCAGCAACTCCTGGACAGGGATCGGCGAGCAGTACTTC. This encodes CASNSWTGIGEQYF. The gene calls are TRBV28 and TRBJ2-7; TRBD1 aligns across 8 bases. The CDR3 loop spans 14 amino acids. Germline values: CDR1 MDHEN, CDR2 SYDVKM. Trimming removed 7 bases from V and 6 bases from J; junction bases left unmatched: 11.

J is TRBJ2-3 and V is TRBV6-6; unclear D gene. The ends were cut back, 8 bases at V and 3 bases at J, with 18 bases in the middle. The CDR3 sequence is 15 residues long. The germline gives CDR1 MNHNY, CDR2 SVGAGI (reference sequence). In nucleotides, the CDR3 is TGTGCCAGCCTGGGTTCTAGAAGAGTAACAGATACGCAGTATTTT. Amino acids: CASLGSRRVTDTQYF.

Details on this clonotype: One end of the junction does not line up with germline, which may come from a read error. The V call is TRBV27, the J call TRBJ2-3, with D possibly matching TRBD2 (7 bases). This CDR3 spans 13 amino acids. CDR1 is MNHEY, CDR2 SMNVEV, per germline (reference sequence). The CDR3 DNA is TGTGACAGCGGGGCAGGGGATTCAGATACGCAGTATTTT. Amino acid sequence: CDSGAGDSDTQYF.